Listed here are 21 T cell receptor beta chains from one sample, sequenced in a study of beta chain features in type 1 diabetes. The investigators reverse transcribed all of the isolated RNA, so they sequenced expressed TCRB transcripts. Only in-frame clones appear in the TCRdb table, and some are missing; sequencing was by immunoSEQ multiplex PCR. The table includes 600,000 to 650,000 clones, about 16% detected once. The sample consisted of naive CD4+ T cells from blood. All receptors derive from a man in his late teens or twenties in good health.

Note on this clone: Its ends do not fully match the called genes, so a read error is possible. The chain is built from TRBV7-7 and TRBJ2-3; D gene unclear. The CDR3 is made up of 14 amino acids. Germline V gene lookup returns CDR1 SSHAT and CDR2 FNYEAQ (reference sequence). In DNA form, the CDR3 reads TGTGCTAGCAGCCCGTTATCCGCGGTGGATACGCAGTATTTT. Translated, it gives CASSPLSAVDTQYF.

This clone was counted only a few times. This sample includes further DNA sequences coding for the same CDR3. V gene TRBV30 combines with J gene TRBJ1-1; D is possibly TRBD1 (5 bases). Germline V lookup: CDR1 GTSNPN, CDR2 SVGIG (reference sequence). The CDR3 totals 13 residues. V was clipped by 0 bases and J by 1 base, with 6 bases between them. CDR3 region: CAWSVRGNTEAFF. In DNA form, the CDR3 reads TGTGCCTGGAGTGTAAGGGGGAACACTGAAGCTTTCTTT.

A note on this clone: In the same sample, other DNA sequences code for this CDR3. V usage is TRBV29-1 and J usage is TRBJ2-7, with TRBD1 matching 8 bases. Germline CDR1 is SQVTM and CDR2 is ANQGSEA. The CDR3 has 12 amino acids. The V gene end was trimmed by 6 bases and the J gene end by 0 bases; junction bases not matched to a gene: 1. The CDR3 sequence: CSVGTGSYEQYF. The CDR3 nucleotides are TGCAGCGTCGGGACAGGCTCCTACGAGCAGTACTTC.

This clone was found a few times. The chain has TRBV12-5 and TRBJ2-1; TRBD1 matches 7 bases. V shed 1 base and J 3 bases; nucleotides not matched to a gene: 9. This CDR3 has 17 amino acids. In germline, CDR1 is LGHNT, CDR2 FRNRAP. The CDR3 DNA follows: TGTGCTAGTGGTTTGGCCCAGTTGGGACAGCGCTACAATGAGCAGTTCTTC. Translation gives CASGLAQLGQRYNEQFF.

This clone was seen a few times. This sequence joins TRBV7-3 and TRBJ2-7, with D tentatively TRBD1 or TRBD2 (5 bases each). This CDR3 comprises 15 residues. V lost 4 bases and J lost 0, with 13 bases in between. Germline-derived CDR1 and CDR2 are SGHTA and FQGTGA. The CDR3 bases are TGTGCCAGCAGCTCACTTCCGGGACCCTCCTACGAGCAGTACTTC. It yields the protein CASSSLPGPSYEQYF.

The chain couples TRBV7-3 to TRBJ2-2, with D maybe TRBD2 (5 bases). The CDR3 extends over 14 amino acids. V shed 4 bases and J shed 5 bases, with 11 bases lying between them. The germline gives CDR1 SGHTA, CDR2 FQGTGA. CDR3 bases: TGTGCCAGCAGCTCCCCTAGGAGGACCGGGGAGCTGTTTTTT. Residues: CASSSPRRTGELFF. The full variable domain, completed using reference TRBV7-3 and TRBJ2-2, is GAGVSQTPSNKVTEKGKYVELRCDPISGHTALYWYRQSLGQGPEFLIYFQGTGAADDSGLPNDRFFAVRPEGSVSTLKIQRTERGDSAVYLCASSSPRRTGELFFGEGSRLTVL.

This chain joins TRBV6-7 and TRBJ2-5; no definite D call. TRBV6-7 is flagged as an ORF with uncertain function. V was shortened by 7 bases and J by 0 bases, with 15 bases between the two germline ends. The CDR3 contains 15 residues. The CDR3 nucleotides read TGTGCCAGCAAGTGGACGAAACCTCACCAAGAGACCCAGTACTTC. It is translated as CASKWTKPHQETQYF.

This clone was seen only a few times. The gene calls are TRBV7-2 and TRBJ1-1; 9 bases line up with TRBD1. The CDR3 is 13 amino acids. With V trimmed by 5 bases and J by 8 bases, 6 bases remained unmatched. Germline CDR1 and CDR2: SGHTA and FQGNSA. CDR3 nucleotides: TGTGCCAGCAGCCTAAAACAGGGGGCCGAAGCTTTCTTT. Translating it yields CASSLKQGAEAFF.

Only a few counts were recorded for this clone. The CDR3 DNA reads as TGCGCCAGCAGCCCCCCCTGGCGGGACAGAGGACTAGCGGGAGAAACAGATACGCAGTATTTT. As protein: CASSPPWRDRGLAGETDTQYF. The chain uses TRBV23-1 and TRBJ2-3, with 13 bases fitting TRBD2. TRBV23-1 is placed among ORFs of uncertain function. This CDR3 contains 21 residues. V lost 6 bases to trimming and J lost 3 bases; unmatched junction nucleotides: 21.

V and J are TRBV13 and TRBJ2-7; 9 bases fit TRBD1. V shed 5 bases and J 10 bases; nucleotides not matched to a gene: 12. This CDR3 has 14 residues. CDR1 and CDR2 (germline): PRHDT, FYEKMQ (reference sequence). CDR3 region: CASSPRGTGTPQYF. In DNA form, the CDR3 reads TGTGCCAGCAGCCCCCGAGGGACAGGGACTCCCCAGTACTTC. Full variable domain (outside the CDR3, taken from reference TRBV13 and TRBJ2-7): AAGVIQSPRHLIKEKRETATLKCYPIPRHDTVYWYQQGPGQDPQFLISFYEKMQSDKGSIPDRFSAQQFSDYHSELNMSSLELGDSALYFCASSPRGTGTPQYFGPGTRLTVT.

The chain carries TRBV28 and TRBJ1-2; the D gene is possibly TRBD1 (5 bases). From germline, CDR1 is MDHEN and CDR2 SYDVKM. Trimming stripped 3 bases from V and 5 bases from J, with 13 bases between. This CDR3 is 14 amino acids long. CDR3 sequence reads: CASSFGQGEYGYTF. The CDR3 DNA is TGTGCCAGCAGTTTTGGTCAGGGAGAATATGGCTACACCTTC.

This chain connects TRBV28 to TRBJ1-2; unclear D gene. With 1 base removed from V and 6 bases from J, the gap between germline ends came to 6 bases. The CDR3 runs 12 residues. The germline V gene has CDR1 MDHEN and CDR2 SYDVKM. CDR3 sequence: CASSLLDDGYTF. As DNA, the CDR3 is TGTGCCAGCAGTTTATTAGACGATGGCTACACCTTC.

This rearrangement joins TRBV29-1 to TRBJ2-7; D is perhaps TRBD2 (6 bases). The CDR3 contains 13 residues. The V end was cut by 7 bases, the J end by 7 bases, with 20 bases between. Germline values: CDR1 SQVTM, CDR2 ANQGSEA. CDR3 in DNA: TGCAGCGCTGCCCGGGACTGTCCGGGGGAGCAGTACTTC. It translates to CSAARDCPGEQYF.

The genes are TRBV30 and TRBJ2-1; D gene uncertain. This CDR3 is 12 amino acids long. V was clipped by 0 bases and J by 14 bases, with 14 bases between them. Germline lookup yields CDR1 GTSNPN and CDR2 SVGIG (reference sequence). The CDR3 sequence is CAWSVRAVYKFF. DNA for the CDR3: TGTGCCTGGAGTGTACGAGCCGTCTACAAGTTCTTC. The full variable domain, in which reference TRBV30 and TRBJ2-1 provide the parts outside the CDR3, is SQTIHQWPATLVQPVGSPLSLECTVEGTSNPNLYWYRQAAGRGLQLLFYSVGIGQISSEVPQNLSASRPQDRQFILSSKKLLLSDSGFYLCAWSVRAVYKFFGPGTRLTVL.

The chain links TRBV7-2 to TRBJ2-5; 8 bases are shared with TRBD2. CDR3 size: 16 residues. CDR1 SGHTA and CDR2 FQGNSA come from the germline V gene. With V trimmed by 0 bases and J by 1 base, 4 bases remained unmatched. The CDR3 sequence is CASSLALSGGQETQYF. CDR3 DNA sequence: TGTGCCAGCAGCTTAGCTCTCAGCGGGGGCCAAGAGACCCAGTACTTC.

This clone was seen only a few times. The chain joins TRBV4-3 to TRBJ1-6, with D uncertain. Deletions cut 0 bases from V and 0 bases from J, with 15 bases between. In germline, CDR1 is LGHNA, CDR2 YSLEER. The CDR3 is made up of 19 amino acids. In DNA form, the CDR3 reads TGCGCCAGCAGCCAAGAATTACATACACCAAGCTCCTATAATTCACCCCTCCACTTT. As protein: CASSQELHTPSSYNSPLHF.

V and J are TRBV30 and TRBJ1-3, with D tentatively TRBD1 (5 bases). CDR1 and CDR2 (germline): GTSNPN, SVGIG (reference sequence). This CDR3 contains 14 residues. V was shortened by 5 bases and J by 0 bases, with 11 bases between the two germline ends. DNA of the CDR3: TGTGCCTGGGGGGCAGCGAGCTCTGGAAACACCATATATTTT. Residues: CAWGAASSGNTIYF.

This clone was counted a few times. For the CDR3, the DNA is TGTGCCAGTAGTATAGCCCTCGGGACAGGGGGCCCTAATGAAAAACTGTTTTTT. Its protein is CASSIALGTGGPNEKLFF. The V gene is TRBV19, the J gene TRBJ1-4; the match to TRBD1 covers 12 bases. This CDR3 comprises 18 residues. V gave up 1 base and J gave up 3 bases; unmatched junction bases: 6. CDR1 and CDR2 (germline): LNHDA, SQIVND (reference sequence).

The genes are TRBV7-9 and TRBJ2-5; D uncertain. The CDR3 spans 15 residues. From germline, CDR1 is SEHNR and CDR2 FQNEAQ (reference sequence). The V end lost 0 bases, the J end lost 0 bases, and 8 bases lay between the germline ends. This CDR3 is CASSLAAPYQETQYF. In DNA, the CDR3 is TGTGCCAGCAGCTTAGCGGCACCGTACCAAGAGACCCAGTACTTC. Based on the CDR3 plus reference TRBV7-9 and TRBJ2-5, the full variable domain is DTGVSQNPRHKITKRGQNVTFRCDPISEHNRLYWYRQTLGQGPEFLTYFQNEAQLEKSRLLSDRFSAERPKGSFSTLEIQRTEQGDSAMYLCASSLAAPYQETQYFGPGTRLLVL.

This clone was seen only a few times. V and J are TRBV7-2 and TRBJ1-5, with D unresolved. Germline CDR1 SGHTA, CDR2 FQGNSA. This CDR3 spans 14 amino acids. The V end lost 1 base, the J end lost 4 bases, and 8 bases lay between the germline ends. CDR3 DNA sequence: TGTGCCAGCAGCTTAGGAGGGTGGAATCAGCCCCAGCATTTT. It is translated as CASSLGGWNQPQHF. The full variable domain, with the rest looked up from reference TRBV7-2 and TRBJ1-5, is GAGVSQSPSNKVTEKGKDVELRCDPISGHTALYWYRQSLGQGLEFLIYFQGNSAPDKSGLPSDRFSAERTGGSVSTLTIQRTQQEDSAVYLCASSLGGWNQPQHFGDGTRLSIL.

This chain links TRBV18 with TRBJ2-4; D is perhaps TRBD1 or TRBD2 (5 bases each). The CDR3 has 15 residues. CDR1 KGHSH and CDR2 LQKENI come from the germline V gene. V shed 2 bases and J shed 0 bases, with 8 bases lying between them. DNA of the CDR3: TGTGCCAGCTCACCAGAGGGGTTAGCCAAAAACATTCAGTACTTC. Translation: CASSPEGLAKNIQYF.